Presented here are 4 T cell receptor beta chains from one specimen sequenced in a study of CD4 T cells in relation to SARS-CoV-2 and coronaviruses (dated by TCRdb to the early 2020s). The method was the immunoSEQ multiplex PCR assay. TCRdb retrieved this table from immuneACCESS and kept in-frame rearrangements only. Not all clones are present; in checked studies, unresolved V genes account for under half, and no reason is known for the remainder. This sample holds 20,000 to 25,000 clones; 55% to 80% were observed only once. The ten largest account for about a sixth of the sample. CD4+ T cells from unexposed donors were collected before the COVID-19 pandemic (2011-2018). Following 10 days of culture, the EasySep CD4+ T cell isolation kit was used to isolate CD4+ T cells. These TCRs are of unknown antigen specificity. The sequenced material came from CD4+ T cells from PBMCs, cultured in vitro. The origin of the receptors is a human donor in good health.

The V call is TRBV6-2 or TRBV6-3, the J call TRBJ1-1, with 7 bases matching TRBD1. The V segment lost 5 bases and the J segment 4 bases; nucleotides outside the gene matches: 10. The CDR3 has 15 residues. The germline gives CDR1 MNHEY, CDR2 SVGEGT. Here the CDR3 DNA reads TGTGCCAGCAGTCTCCGGACAGGTCGGGTCACTGAAGCTTTCTTT. It specifies CASSLRTGRVTEAFF.

Points on this clone: One end of the junction does not line up with germline, which may come from a read error. The rearrangement links TRBV5-4 to TRBJ2-1, with TRBD1 as a possible D gene (6 bases). The CDR3 spans 14 residues. Germline V gene data show CDR1 as SGHNT and CDR2 as YYREEE (reference sequence). The CDR3 DNA reads TGTGCCAGCAGCTTGAATGGGGGCTACAATGGGCAGTTCTTC. Protein: CASSLNGGYNGQFF.

The CDR3 region has the DNA TGTGCCAGCAGCTTGGGTCACGGGCTAGCGGGGGCCCAGGGTGAGCAGTACTTC. It translates to CASSLGHGLAGAQGEQYF. The chain is built from TRBV7-6 and TRBJ2-7; 10 bases are shared with TRBD2. The germline gives CDR1 SGHVS, CDR2 FNYEAQ. CDR3 size: 18 residues. The trim removed 3 bases at V and 7 bases at J, leaving 18 bases unmatched.

This chain links TRBV11-3 with TRBJ2-2; perhaps TRBD1 as D (5 bases). V lost 3 bases to trimming and J lost 5 bases, with 7 bases between them. This CDR3 is built from 13 residues. Per the germline V gene, CDR1 is SGHNT and CDR2 is YENEEA. The chain's CDR3 is CASSFAGTGELFF. The CDR3 DNA reads as TGTGCCAGCAGCTTCGCAGGGACCGGGGAGCTGTTTTTT. The full variable domain, completed using reference TRBV11-3 and TRBJ2-2, is EAGVVQSPRYKIIEKKQPVAFWCNPISGHNTLYWYLQNLGQGPELLIRYENEEAVDDSQLPKDRFSAERLKGVDSTLKIQPAELGDSAVYLCASSFAGTGELFFGEGSRLTVL.